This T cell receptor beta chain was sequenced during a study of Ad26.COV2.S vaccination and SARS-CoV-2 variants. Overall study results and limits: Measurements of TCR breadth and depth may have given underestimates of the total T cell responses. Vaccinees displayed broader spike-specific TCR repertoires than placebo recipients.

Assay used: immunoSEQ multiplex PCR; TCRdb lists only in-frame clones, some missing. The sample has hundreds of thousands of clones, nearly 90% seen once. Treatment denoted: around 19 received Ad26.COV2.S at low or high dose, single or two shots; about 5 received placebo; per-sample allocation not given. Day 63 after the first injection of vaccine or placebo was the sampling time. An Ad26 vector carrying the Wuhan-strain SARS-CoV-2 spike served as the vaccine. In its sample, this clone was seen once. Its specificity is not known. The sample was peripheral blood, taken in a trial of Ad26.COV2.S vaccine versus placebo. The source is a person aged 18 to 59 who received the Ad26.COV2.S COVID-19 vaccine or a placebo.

The CDR3 here is CASNYGTSGEQYF. CDR3 nucleotide sequence: TGTGCCAGCAACTACGGGACCTCGGGGGAGCAGTACTTC. This sequence joins TRBV2 and TRBJ2-7; the D gene could be TRBD1 or TRBD2 (5 bases each). Germline CDR1 and CDR2: SNHLY and FYNNEI. There are 13 residues in the CDR3. Trimming cost V 7 bases and J 7 bases, with 17 bases left between them.